Below are 21 T cell receptor beta chains sequenced from a single sample in a study of molecular identifiers for immune sequencing clone quantification. One entry per CDR3 protein results from TCRdb running MiXCR on the PCR reads. The data contain approximately 320,000 distinct CDR3 sequences, about a quarter of them singletons. Sequencing input: naive CD8+ T cells from blood, with Jurkat cell RNA spiked in. Subset defined: FACS-sorted CD8+CD4-CCR7+CD45RA+ naive T cells. All receptors come from a human donor in good health. Some libraries in this study had Jurkat cell RNA spiked in.

This clonotype was recorded at least ten times. As DNA, the CDR3 is TGCAGTGCTAGGTCGGGAGGGGCCTACGAGCAGTACTTC. Its protein is CSARSGGAYEQYF. This chain connects TRBV20-1 to TRBJ2-7; TRBD2 matches 8 bases. The V segment lost 3 bases and the J segment 2 bases; nucleotides outside the gene matches: 3. There are 13 residues in the CDR3. CDR1 DFQATT and CDR2 SNEGSKA come from the germline V gene (reference sequence).

This rearrangement joins TRBV12-5 to TRBJ2-1; possible D gene TRBD2, 6 bases. The CDR3 has 14 residues. The germline V gene has CDR1 LGHNT and CDR2 FRNRAP. V was cut by 7 bases and J by 4 bases, with 14 bases left in between. CDR3 in DNA: TGTGCTAGTGATCACCGGGACTTATACAATGAGCAGTTCTTC. Translating gives CASDHRDLYNEQFF.

The chain recombines TRBV29-1 with TRBJ1-2; D uncertain. This CDR3 is 13 amino acids long. Germline values: CDR1 SQVTM, CDR2 ANQGSEA. The V end lost 7 bases, the J end lost 7 bases, and 19 bases lay between the germline ends. CDR3 nucleotide sequence: TGCAGCGCCTCCGTAGCAGGAGCCTTTGGCTACACCTTC. Translated: CSASVAGAFGYTF.

Concerning this clonotype: A much larger clone lies a single base off, so this may be a read error. The chain is built from TRBV27 and TRBJ1-4; D possibly corresponds to TRBD1 (5 bases). From germline, CDR1 is MNHEY and CDR2 SMNVEV (reference sequence). This CDR3 has 15 amino acids. DNA of the CDR3: TGTGCCAGCAGTTTATCGTTTCGGGGCGGCGAAAAACCGTTTTTT. Its translation is CASSLSFRGGEKPFF.

This clonotype showed up just a few times. The chain uses TRBV6-2 or TRBV6-3 and TRBJ1-2; D is ambiguous. Germline V gene sequence: CDR1 MNHEY, CDR2 SVGEGT. The V end was cut by 0 bases, the J end by 0 bases, with 11 bases between. This CDR3 contains 16 residues. The CDR3 loop is CASSYSRWSSNYGYTF. DNA of the CDR3: TGTGCCAGCAGTTACTCGAGATGGAGTTCTAACTATGGCTACACCTTC.

Comment on this clonotype: This may arise from a read error, as a much more abundant clone is one base away. The chain employs TRBV9 and TRBJ2-7; weak D call: TRBD2 (6 bases). Trimming shortened V by 0 bases and J by 0 bases, and 7 bases separated the two germline ends. Germline V gives CDR1 SGDLS, CDR2 YYNGEE. The CDR3 loop spans 14 amino acids. CDR3 sequence: CASSVVGGSYEQYF. CDR3 DNA: TGTGCCAGCAGCGTAGTGGGGGGCTCCTACGAGCAGTACTTC.

J is TRBJ2-4 and V is TRBV20-1, with a weak D call TRBD1 (6 bases). The germline V gene has CDR1 DFQATT and CDR2 SNEGSKA (reference sequence). The CDR3 length is 15 residues. V shed 5 bases and J shed 3 bases, with 17 bases lying between them. This chain's CDR3 is CSAHTGQSVKNIQYF. For the CDR3, the DNA is TGCAGTGCTCACACGGGACAATCAGTCAAAAACATTCAGTACTTC.

The chain links TRBV7-9 to TRBJ1-1; D may be TRBD1 (5 bases). CDR1 and CDR2 (germline): SEHNR, FQNEAQ (reference sequence). CDR3 length: 15 residues. V was pared by 0 bases and J by 3 bases, with 11 bases between. The CDR3 loop reads CASSLAQGVYTEAFF. In DNA form, the CDR3 reads TGTGCCAGCAGCTTAGCGCAGGGAGTGTACACTGAAGCTTTCTTT.

As for this clonotype: The junction does not match germline at one end; this may be a read error. The chain is built from TRBV6-5 and TRBJ2-2; D unresolved. Germline CDR1 is MNHEY and CDR2 is SVGAGI. The CDR3 covers 15 residues. The CDR3 reads CASSYRAMNAGELFF. DNA of the CDR3: TGTGCCAGCAGTTATAGGGCCATGAACGCCGGGGAGCTGTTTTTT.

This clonotype was found many times. This rearrangement joins TRBV6-2 or TRBV6-3 to TRBJ1-5, with D possibly being TRBD1 (5 bases). The germline V gene has CDR1 MNHEY and CDR2 SVGEGT. The V and J ends lost 5 bases and 11 bases respectively, with 19 bases between them. The CDR3 contains 14 residues. CDR3 DNA sequence: TGTGCCAGCAGTGGACCGGGGCCCGGTGGGGCCCAGCATTTT. It specifies CASSGPGPGGAQHF.

This clonotype was counted at least ten times. The chain recombines TRBV28 with TRBJ1-5; D not resolved. Germline lookup yields CDR1 MDHEN and CDR2 SYDVKM. This CDR3 region has 13 residues. Trimming removed 11 bases at V and 0 bases at J, with 11 bases between. The CDR3 coding sequence is TGTGCCGTGGGGTCCTTTAGCAATCAGCCCCAGCATTTT. The encoded protein is CAVGSFSNQPQHF. The full variable domain, completed using reference TRBV28 and TRBJ1-5, is DVKVTQSSRYLVKRTGEKVFLECVQDMDHENMFWYRQDPGLGLRLIYFSYDVKMKEKGDIPEGYSVSREKKERFSLILESASTNQTSMYLCAVGSFSNQPQHFGDGTRLSIL.

This clonotype was recorded a few times. The chain recombines TRBV7-3 with TRBJ2-7; 7 bases map to TRBD1. The germline V gene encodes CDR1 SGHTA and CDR2 FQGTGA. CDR3 length: 15 amino acids. The V segment lost 3 bases and the J segment 12 bases; nucleotides outside the gene matches: 17. The CDR3 DNA is TGTGCCAGCAGCTTCTACCTCCGGGATCCCGAGGGGGCGTACTTC. Amino acid sequence: CASSFYLRDPEGAYF. Supplemented by reference TRBV7-3 and TRBJ2-7, the full variable domain reads GAGVSQTPSNKVTEKGKYVELRCDPISGHTALYWYRQSLGQGPEFLIYFQGTGAADDSGLPNDRFFAVRPEGSVSTLKIQRTERGDSAVYLCASSFYLRDPEGAYFGPGTRLTVT.

About this clonotype itself: A much bigger clone sits one base away, suggesting this may be a read error. This chain connects TRBV13 to TRBJ2-2; no definite D call. Germline CDR1 PRHDT, CDR2 FYEKMQ (reference sequence). The V end was cut by 11 bases, the J end by 7 bases, with 11 bases between. The CDR3 contains 11 residues. CDR3 sequence (DNA): TGTGCCGGCGGTCGGTACGGGGAGCTGTTTTTT. It encodes CAGGRYGELFF.

The chain uses TRBV27 and TRBJ1-6; D remains ambiguous. CDR3 length: 11 residues. Germline CDR1 MNHEY, CDR2 SMNVEV (reference sequence). V dropped 8 bases and J dropped 7 bases, with 6 bases sitting between them. CDR3 sequence (DNA): TGTGCCAGCGGGCGGAATTCACCCCTCCACTTT. It is translated as CASGRNSPLHF.

The chain combines TRBV21-1 with TRBJ1-1; the table's TRBD1 call for D was not verified on the DNA. TRBV21-1 is tagged as a pseudogene. The CDR3 consists of 19 residues. The CDR3 DNA sequence: TGTGCCAGCAGCAGGGGGAAAGGGGGGAATAAACTCATGAACACTGAAGCTTTCTTT. Translating gives CASSRGKGGNKLMNTEAFF.

The chain is built from TRBV5-1 and TRBJ2-3; 7 nucleotides match TRBD1. Germline loops: CDR1 SGHRS, CDR2 YFSETQ. V lost 4 bases and J lost 2; bases outside the gene matches: 13. This CDR3 has 17 amino acids. DNA for the CDR3: TGCGCCAGCAGCATCCTGGGGACAGCCGTCGACACAGATACGCAGTATTTT. Encoded protein: CASSILGTAVDTDTQYF.

Many counts were recorded for this clonotype. This chain connects TRBV25-1 to TRBJ2-5; D is unclear. CDR1 is MGHDK and CDR2 is SYGVNS in the germline V gene. Trimming took off 5 bases at V and 5 bases at J, with 6 bases between the two ends. The CDR3 sequence is 11 residues long. The CDR3 DNA sequence: TGTGCCAGCAGTACCCTCGAGACCCAGTACTTC. This encodes CASSTLETQYF.

A few counts support this clonotype. The chain uses TRBV27 and TRBJ2-3, with 13 bases that match TRBD2. J lost 4 bases, V lost 5 bases, and 12 bases had no gene match. Germline lookup yields CDR1 MNHEY and CDR2 SMNVEV (reference sequence). The CDR3 runs to 18 residues. The CDR3 DNA reads TGTGCCAGCAGTACCCTACTAGCGGGGGGGCCGAATGCAGATACGCAGTATTTT. Residues: CASSTLLAGGPNADTQYF.

In its sample, this clonotype was seen a few times. This rearrangement joins TRBV9 to TRBJ2-1; 9 bases agree with TRBD2. The CDR3 extends over 15 amino acids. V lost 2 bases to trimming and J lost 5 bases; unmatched junction nucleotides: 5. Germline loops: CDR1 SGDLS, CDR2 YYNGEE. CDR3 DNA: TGTGCCAGCAGCGTCGATAGCGGGAGTCACAATGAGCAGTTCTTC. It encodes CASSVDSGSHNEQFF.

For this clonotype: This may arise from a read error, as a much more abundant clone is one base away. Written as DNA, the CDR3 is TGTGCCACCAGTATGTCAGGGGAGTACGGGCAGTACTTC. This encodes CATSMSGEYGQYF. This chain links TRBV15 with TRBJ2-7, with a weak D call TRBD1 (6 bases). Germline V gene sequence: CDR1 LNHNV, CDR2 YYDKDF (reference sequence). The CDR3 sequence is 13 residues long. Combining the CDR3 with reference TRBV15 and TRBJ2-7 gives the whole variable domain DAMVIQNPRYQVTQFGKPVTLSCSQTLNHNVMYWYQQKSSQAPKLLFHYYDKDFNNEADTPDNFQSRRPNTSFCFLDIRSPGLGDTAMYLCATSMSGEYGQYFGPGTRLTVT.

Only a few counts were recorded for this clonotype. The rearrangement uses TRBV6-2 or TRBV6-3 and TRBJ1-1, with unresolved D. Germline CDR1 and CDR2: MNHEY and SVGEGT. The CDR3 loop spans 16 amino acids. Trimming took 0 bases from V and 1 from J, leaving 12 bases between them. CDR3: CASSYSETAENTEAFF. The CDR3 bases are TGTGCCAGCAGTTACTCCGAAACGGCTGAGAACACTGAAGCTTTCTTT.